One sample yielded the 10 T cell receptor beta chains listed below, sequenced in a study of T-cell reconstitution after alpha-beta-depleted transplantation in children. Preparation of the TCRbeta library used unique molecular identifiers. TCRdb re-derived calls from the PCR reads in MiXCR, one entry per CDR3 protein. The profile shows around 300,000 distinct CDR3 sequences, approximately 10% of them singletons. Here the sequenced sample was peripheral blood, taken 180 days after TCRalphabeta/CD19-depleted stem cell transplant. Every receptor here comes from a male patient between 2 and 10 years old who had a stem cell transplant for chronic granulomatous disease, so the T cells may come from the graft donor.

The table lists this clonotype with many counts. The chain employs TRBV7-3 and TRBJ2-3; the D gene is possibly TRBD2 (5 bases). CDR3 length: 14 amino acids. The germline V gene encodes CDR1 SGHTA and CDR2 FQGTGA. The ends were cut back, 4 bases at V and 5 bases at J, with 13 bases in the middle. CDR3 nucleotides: TGTGCCAGCAGCTCTGCTCTGGGAGAAGATACGCAGTATTTT. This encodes CASSSALGEDTQYF.

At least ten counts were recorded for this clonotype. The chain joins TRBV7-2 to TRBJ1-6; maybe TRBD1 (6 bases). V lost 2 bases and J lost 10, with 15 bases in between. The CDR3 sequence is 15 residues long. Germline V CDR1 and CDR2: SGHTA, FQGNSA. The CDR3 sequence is CASSLRTVNGSPLHF. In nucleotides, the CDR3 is TGTGCCAGCAGCTTAAGGACAGTCAATGGATCACCCCTCCACTTT.

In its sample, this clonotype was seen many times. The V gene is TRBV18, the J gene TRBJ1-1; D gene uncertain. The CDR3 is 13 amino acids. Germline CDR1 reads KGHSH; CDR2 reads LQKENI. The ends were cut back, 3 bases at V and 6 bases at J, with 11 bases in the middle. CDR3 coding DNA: TGTGCCAGCTCACCCAAGATGGGGTCTGAAGCTTTCTTT. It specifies CASSPKMGSEAFF.

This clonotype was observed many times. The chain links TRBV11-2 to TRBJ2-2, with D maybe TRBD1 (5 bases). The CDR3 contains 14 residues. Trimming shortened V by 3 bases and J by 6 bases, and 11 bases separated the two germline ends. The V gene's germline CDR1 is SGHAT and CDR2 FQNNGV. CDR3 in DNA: TGTGCCAGCAGCTTTAATAAGGGGTCCGGGGAGCTGTTTTTT. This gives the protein CASSFNKGSGELFF.

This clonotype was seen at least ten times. The CDR3: CASEAGGPSDEQFF. The CDR3 coding sequence is TGCGCCAGCGAAGCGGGGGGGCCTTCCGATGAGCAGTTCTTC. The gene calls are TRBV5-1 and TRBJ2-1; 10 nucleotides line up with TRBD2. The CDR3 covers 14 residues. Germline lookup yields CDR1 SGHRS and CDR2 YFSETQ. Trimming cost V 7 bases and J 8 bases; bases outside gene matches: 9.

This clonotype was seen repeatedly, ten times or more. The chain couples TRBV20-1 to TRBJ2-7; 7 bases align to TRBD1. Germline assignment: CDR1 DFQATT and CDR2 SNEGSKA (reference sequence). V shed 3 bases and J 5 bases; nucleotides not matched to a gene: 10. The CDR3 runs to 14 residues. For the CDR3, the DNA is TGCAGTGCTAGTTTTACAGGGGCCCTGCACGAGCAGTACTTC. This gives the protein CSASFTGALHEQYF.

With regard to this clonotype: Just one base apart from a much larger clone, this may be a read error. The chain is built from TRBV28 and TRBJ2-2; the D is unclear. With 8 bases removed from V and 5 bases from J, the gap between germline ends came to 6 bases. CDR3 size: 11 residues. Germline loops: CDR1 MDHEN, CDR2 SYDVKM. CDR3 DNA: TGTGCCAGCTGTGCTACCGGGGAGCTGTTTTTT. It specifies CASCATGELFF.

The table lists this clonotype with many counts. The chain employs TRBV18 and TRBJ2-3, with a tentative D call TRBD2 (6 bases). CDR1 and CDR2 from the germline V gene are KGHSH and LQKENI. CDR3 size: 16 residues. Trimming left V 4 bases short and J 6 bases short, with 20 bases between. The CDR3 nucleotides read TGTGCCAGCTCACTTCGGGACTGGAGGGGATCGGATACGCAGTATTTT. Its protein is CASSLRDWRGSDTQYF.

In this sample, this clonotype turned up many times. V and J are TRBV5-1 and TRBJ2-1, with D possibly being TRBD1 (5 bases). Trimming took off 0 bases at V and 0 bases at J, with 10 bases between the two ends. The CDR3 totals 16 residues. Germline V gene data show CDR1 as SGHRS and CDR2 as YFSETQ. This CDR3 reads CASSLVQGSSYNEQFF. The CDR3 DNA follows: TGCGCCAGCAGCTTGGTTCAGGGAAGCTCCTACAATGAGCAGTTCTTC.

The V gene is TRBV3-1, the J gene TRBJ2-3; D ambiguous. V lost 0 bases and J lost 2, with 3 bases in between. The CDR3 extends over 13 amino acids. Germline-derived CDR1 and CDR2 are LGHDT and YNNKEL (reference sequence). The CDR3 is CASSQDPTDTQYF. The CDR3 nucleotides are TGTGCCAGCAGCCAAGATCCCACAGATACGCAGTATTTT.